A selection of T cell receptor beta chains follows, all from one sample in a study of cytomegalovirus exposure and HLA in healthy donors. Here immunoSEQ multiplex PCR was the method, and the copy in TCRdb shows in-frame clones only, minus some. This table has about 180,000 clones, about four fifths appearing once. The sample comprised PBMCs. Every receptor here comes from a man in his thirties or forties in good health and CMV-seropositive. CDR3s include the opening cysteine and the closing phenylalanine or tryptophan. D genes are given only for firm matches. The size field is filled for only some rows; it gives once, few, many or a size class.

d_call	j_call	v_call	clone_size	cdr3_nt	cdr3_aa
-	TRBJ2-3	TRBV5-1	few	TGCGCCAGCAGCCCGGGACAAAACACAGATACGCAGTATTTT	CASSPGQNTDTQYF
-	TRBJ1-2	TRBV10-2	-	TGCGCCAGCAGTGAAACGGCAGGCTATGGCTACACCTTC	CASSETAGYGYTF
TRBD1	TRBJ1-1	TRBV30	-	TGTGCCTGGAGTCCGGACAGGGGCACTGAAGCTTTCTTT	CAWSPDRGTEAFF
-	TRBJ2-7	TRBV5-1	-	TGCGCCAGCACGGGGGTCGTAAAGGGAGGAGACACCTACGAGCAGTACTTC	CASTGVVKGGDTYEQYF
TRBD2	TRBJ2-1	TRBV9	-	TGTGCCAGCAGCGTAGGGGCTAGCGGGAGTAATGAGCAGTTCTTC	CASSVGASGSNEQFF
-	TRBJ2-7	TRBV5-8	-	TGTGCCAGCAGCTTGAATGGTGGCAGGACCTACGAGCAGTACTTC	CASSLNGGRTYEQYF
TRBD2	TRBJ2-1	TRBV7-9	once	TGTTCCAGCAGGTCTAGGACTAGCGGCTACAATGAGCAGTTCTTC	CSSRSRTSGYNEQFF
TRBD1	TRBJ1-2	TRBV27	-	TGTGCCAGCAGCCGGACAGGGGATTACTATGGCTACACCTTC	CASSRTGDYYGYTF
TRBD1	TRBJ2-6	TRBV2	-	TGTGCCAGGGACAGGGGGTCCGGGGCCAACGTCCTGACTTTC	CARDRGSGANVLTF
-	TRBJ2-5	TRBV15	-	TGTGCCACCAGCAGGGGGTGGGGCGAGACCCAGTACTTC	CATSRGWGETQYF
-	TRBJ1-2	TRBV30	-	TGTGCCCGGGATAATGACTCGGGCTACACCTTC	CARDNDSGYTF
TRBD1	TRBJ1-1	TRBV27	-	TGTGCCAGCAGCCATCGACAGGGGAACACTGAAGCTTTCTTT	CASSHRQGNTEAFF
-	TRBJ1-1	TRBV7-9	-	TGTGCCAGCAGGGGAGCGTACTCCCCTGAAGCTTTCTTT	CASRGAYSPEAFF
TRBD1	TRBJ1-5	TRBV29-1	-	TGCAGCGTTGGGGGACAGGGGAATCAGCCCCAGCATTTT	CSVGGQGNQPQHF
-	TRBJ2-2	TRBV19	few	TGTGCCAGTAGTAAAAGACAGAACACCGGGGAGCTGTTTTTT	CASSKRQNTGELFF
-	TRBJ1-1	TRBV7-9	once	TGTTCCAGCAGCTTTGGGCAGGGTGAAGCTTTCTTT	CSSSFGQGEAFF
-	TRBJ1-4	TRBV9	-	TGTGCCAGCAGCCCTCGAGAGTCGACTAATGAAAAACTGTTTTTT	CASSPRESTNEKLFF
-	TRBJ1-1	TRBV19	few	TGTGCCAGTAGTATCGGGAGCGGTGGGCCTGAAGCTTTCTTT	CASSIGSGGPEAFF
-	TRBJ2-1	TRBV28	-	TGTGCCAGCAGAACTAGCCTCTACAATGAGCAGTTCTTC	CASRTSLYNEQFF
TRBD2	TRBJ2-7	TRBV9	-	TGTGCCAGCAGCCCCCGGCTTAGCGGGTCTAGCTCCTACGAGCAGTACTTC	CASSPRLSGSSSYEQYF
TRBD2	TRBJ2-3	TRBV12-5	-	TGTGCTAGTGGTTTGGTAGCGGGGGGGACAGATACGCAGTATTTT	CASGLVAGGTDTQYF
-	TRBJ2-3	TRBV28	-	TGTGCCAGCAGTTTTGGGGGCGAAAGCACAGATACGCAGTATTTT	CASSFGGESTDTQYF
-	TRBJ1-5	TRBV19	-	TGTGCCAGTAGTATCCCCGGACACTCCACTAGCAATCAGCCCCAGCATTTT	CASSIPGHSTSNQPQHF
TRBD1	TRBJ2-7	TRBV13	-	TGTGCCAGCAGCGTATCAGGGGGCCCCTCCTACGAGCAGTACTTC	CASSVSGGPSYEQYF
TRBD1	TRBJ2-3	TRBV7-9	-	TGTGCCAGCAGCGCCTCCCCGGGGACAGAACACACAGATACGCAGTATTTT	CASSASPGTEHTDTQYF
TRBD1	TRBJ1-3	TRBV7-9	few	TGTGCCAGCAGCTCTTTACGACAGGGGGGAAACACCATATATTTT	CASSSLRQGGNTIYF
-	TRBJ2-1	TRBV6-6	-	TGTGCCAGCAGTTACTCGAGGACCTACAATGAGCAGTTCTTC	CASSYSRTYNEQFF
TRBD1	TRBJ2-7	TRBV5-1	-	TGCGCCAGCAGCTTGGCCTTGGACAGGGGGAGCTCCTACGAGCAGTACTTC	CASSLALDRGSSYEQYF